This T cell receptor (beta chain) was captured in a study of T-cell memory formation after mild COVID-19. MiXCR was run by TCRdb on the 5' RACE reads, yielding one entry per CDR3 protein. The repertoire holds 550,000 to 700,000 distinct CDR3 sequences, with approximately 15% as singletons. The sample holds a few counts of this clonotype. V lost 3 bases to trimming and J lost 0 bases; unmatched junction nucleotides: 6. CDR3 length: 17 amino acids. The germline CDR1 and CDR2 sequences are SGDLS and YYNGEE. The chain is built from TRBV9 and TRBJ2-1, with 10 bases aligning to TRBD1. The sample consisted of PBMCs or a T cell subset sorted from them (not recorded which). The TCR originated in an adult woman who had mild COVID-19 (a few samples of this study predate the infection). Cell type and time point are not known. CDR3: CASSEGQGVGSYNEQFF. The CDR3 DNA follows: TGTGCCAGCAGCGAAGGACAGGGGGTGGGCTCCTACAATGAGCAGTTCTTC.